This is a list of T cell receptor beta chains from one sample in a study of PD-1 blockade in classical Hodgkin lymphoma. TCRdb's copy holds only in-frame clones and misses some; the assay was immunoSEQ multiplex PCR. The table lists approximately 47,000 clones, around 90% of them singletons, with around 5% in the top ten. Material: peripheral blood mononuclear cells (PBMCs). These TCRs come from a human donor with classical Hodgkin lymphoma. Each CDR3 is given without its conserved first and last residue. D genes are given only for firm matches.

TRBJ2-7,NA,TRBV6-6,11,ASSSHSGYEQY
TRBJ2-3,NA,TRBV11-2,11,ASSATDPDTQY
TRBJ1-2,NA,TRBV6-1,9,ASSGHYGYT
TRBJ1-4,TRBD1,TRBV2,14,ASNRQGAGTNEKLF
TRBJ2-3,NA,TRBV29-1,11,SVDVGGRDTQY
TRBJ1-2,NA,TRBV7-9,13,ASSLVKGANYGYT
TRBJ1-3,NA,TRBV9,13,ASSVGTVSGNTIY
TRBJ2-1,TRBD2,TRBV15,17,ATSRDRGSGSPLYNEQF
TRBJ2-3,TRBD1,TRBV27,12,ASSLDRVHHTQY
TRBJ2-7,NA,TRBV7-7,13,ASSLAPGFLYEQY
TRBJ2-1,NA,TRBV25-1,10,ASSDYPNEQF
TRBJ2-3,NA,TRBV9,10,ASSPRLDTQY
TRBJ1-5,NA,TRBV19,11,ASTLGYGQPQH
TRBJ1-1,NA,TRBV28,12,ASSFGRLNTEAF
TRBJ2-1,TRBD2,TRBV7-3,20,ASSNWGSGRNPVGHSYNEQF
TRBJ1-2,NA,TRBV5-6,11,ASSSLRVFGYT
TRBJ2-3,NA,TRBV4-1,10,ASSPTPDTQY
TRBJ2-3,NA,TRBV5-1,14,ASSLFERTSTDTQY
TRBJ1-5,TRBD1,TRBV15,10,ATRQGGQPQH
TRBJ1-4,TRBD1,TRBV29-1,13,SVDGTGEGNEKLF
TRBJ2-2,TRBD2,TRBV4-1,17,ASGGPGLAGASRTGELF
TRBJ2-1,TRBD2,TRBV9,14,ASSATSGLSYNEQF
TRBJ2-1,NA,TRBV6-6,12,ASSKRPGENEQF
TRBJ1-2,NA,TRBV2,11,ASSDGRNYGYT
TRBJ1-4,NA,TRBV7-9,13,ASSLSSSTNEKLF
TRBJ1-1,NA,TRBV7-2,13,ASSWGRTTNTEAF
TRBJ1-1,TRBD1,TRBV10-1,12,ASRSGTGNTEAF
TRBJ1-1,TRBD1,TRBV7-8,15,ASSLGSLTGRPTEAF
TRBJ2-1,TRBD2,TRBV7-3,13,ASSILAGNGHEQF
TRBJ2-1,TRBD2,TRBV18,15,ASSPLAGLSSYNEQF
TRBJ1-2,TRBD1,TRBV6-6,11,ASSPGQDYGYT
TRBJ1-1,NA,TRBV5-1,13,ASSLVQGLGTEAF
TRBJ1-1,TRBD1,TRBV7-8,13,ASSSAGGMNTEAF
TRBJ1-2,NA,TRBV6-1,13,ASSEVWADNNGYT
TRBJ2-3,TRBD2,TRBV19,14,ASSPGGDLGTDTQY
TRBJ2-2,NA,TRBV6-5,13,ASSYSAANTGELF